The sequence of this T cell receptor beta chain was determined in a study of siplizumab effects on memory and regulatory T cells. CDR3 size: 11 residues. CDR1 is SGHVS and CDR2 is FNYEAQ in the germline V gene. As regards this clone: Its antigen is unknown.

Only in-frame clones appear in the TCRdb table, and some are missing; sequencing was by immunoSEQ multiplex PCR. The repertoire consists of over 90,000 clones, with approximately 90% occurring once and the leading ten covering around 1.1%. Study results and caveats: There were only a minor fraction of alloreactive clones that mapped to unstimulated subsets.

The V gene is TRBV7-6, the J gene TRBJ2-5; no firm D call. With the DNA end fitting TRBJ2-7 better, the J assignment may be wrong. Sequenced sample: CD4+ T cells sorted from blood. This sequence originates from a human donor in good health. The CDR3 DNA follows: TGTGCCAGCAGCCACCGGGACGAGCAGTACTTC. Its protein is CASSHRDEQYF.